This T cell receptor beta chain was obtained from a study of T cells expressing NK-cell markers. As for the study in general: Seven of the eight sequenced donors were classified as HCMV-seropositive, and one was classified as seronegative.

Template switching by 5'RACE with UMIs generated the TCR beta cDNA. TCRdb re-called the 5' RACE reads; every CDR3 protein appears as one record, without DNA. Found here are more than 400,000 distinct CDR3 sequences; the top ten clones hold 7.3%. Points on this clonotype: Its antigen is undetermined.

The CDR3 contains 11 residues. Overall study findings and caveats: The CD3+CD56-NKG2C+ fraction of several donors was likewise dominated by these clonotypes. In about 6 donors, dominant CD3+CD56+NKG2C+ clones formed about 1.0-7.5% of CD8+ cells.

The chain has TRBV12-3 or TRBV12-4 and TRBJ1-1; TCRdb indicates TRBD1, and absent DNA this call remains unverified. Sequenced sample: blood T cells: a sorted CD56 or NKG2C T cell subset, CD4+ or CD8+ T cells, or bulk PBMC T cells (not recorded which). The TCR comes from a woman between 18 and 70 years old in good health. This CDR3 reads CASSFGDEAFF.